This T cell receptor (beta chain) was recovered during a study of shared clonotypes between healthy human individuals (dated by TCRdb to between 2020 and 2021). With respect to the entire study: Three men and a couple of women, aged 18 to 49 years, made up the cohort. For each donor, three plates each were used for CD4 naive and CD4 memory, two plates were used for CD8 naive, and one plate was used for CD8 memory. Blood TCR repertoires of about 5 healthy adults were deeply sequenced to estimate repertoire size and the extent of clonotype sharing between individuals. To increase sequencing depth and limit assay-specific biases, TCR repertoire library preparation and sequencing were carried out by different laboratories using diverse techniques. Per donor, leukapheresis produced somewhere between about 0.8 and 9.5 billion PBMCs.

In regard to this clone: What antigen it recognizes has not been identified. No much larger clone is present one base from it, and per-base qualities are unavailable.

The junction shows trimming of 4 bases on V and 0 bases on J, and the gene matches do not reach 7 bases of it. The CDR3 covers 15 residues, taking in both the cysteine and the phenylalanine. Of all the DNA, just the CDR3 is kept, 45 bases in frame from base 1. As encoded in the germline V gene, CDR1 is SGHRS while CDR2 is YFSETQ. General conclusions and limits of the study: Pairwise subsampling led to the expectation that sequencing depth would affect the degree of clonotype sharing among donors. Estimated clonotype richness was generally larger for naive than for memory subsets. Sharing across several donors was observed for around 4.8% of naive CD4, about 3.2% of naive CD8, 2.3% of memory CD4, and less than 0.45% of memory CD8 clonotypes. The genetic and exposure-history diversity represented was limited by the small number of donors. Even with the large sequencing depth, rarefaction of the sorted-subset datasets indicated that sequencing was incomplete. Sampling was limited to blood, and TCR repertoires in tissue likely differ from TCR repertoires in blood. Compared with non-shared clonotypes, the clonotypes found in all four sorted-subset donors had higher generation probabilities.

The donors were healthy, HIV-negative adults with no recently reported acute infections or vaccinations. Every donor was a Caucasian adult residing in Nashville, Tennessee, USA. CD4+ T cells were enriched through magnetic negative selection, after which naive cells were positively selected on CD45RA and the remaining negative fraction served as the memory subset. Blood was collected by leukapheresis, and PBMCs were isolated by Ficoll-Histopaque density gradient centrifugation and then cryopreserved in liquid nitrogen vapor phase. Analytical flow cytometry was used to check the purity and quantity of each magnetically sorted T cell population. Each sorted fraction had its genomic DNA isolated and then quantified by UV absorbance on a Nanodrop 2000c. Using the deep immunoSEQ assay, TCR CDR3 regions were amplified from genomic DNA by multiplex PCR. Genomic DNA extracted from each cell subset was distributed evenly over all wells of several immunoSEQ 96-well plates, and each plate served as one replicate. Each replicate PCR for sorted subsets received around 200 ng genomic DNA, equal to tens of thousands of T cell genomes. The purified libraries were quantified using a Qubit 3.0 fluorometer, sized with a Bioanalyzer 2100, and then quantified again using the KAPA Library Quantification kit. Each immunoSEQ 96-well plate was sequenced on its own single-read 150-cycle Illumina NextSeq 550 flow cell. The authors' pipeline ran thus. Because the immunoSEQ output held only junctional sequences and lacked quality scores, the filtering could not match the filtering applied to full-length reads. Sequences were annotated with PyIR, a Python wrapper for IgBLAST v1.9, using IMGT germline references to assign V/J genes and CDR3. Any read was removed if the V/J assignment was weak (E-value above 1e-6), the CDR3 was missing, or the read contained stop codons, out-of-frame junctions, or ambiguous translated residues. A V3J clonotype was defined by an identical inferred V gene, J gene, and CDR3 amino acid sequence. The percentage overlap between two repertoires was calculated by dividing the number of shared unique clonotypes by the size of the smaller repertoire. Repertoire richness was assessed with RTK rarefaction, the Chao1 estimator, and Recon v2.1 estimates of unobserved clonotypes. OLGA was used to compute generation probabilities for all TCRbeta clonotypes that the gDNA method yielded from a few donors. TCRdb obtained this table from immuneACCESS and retained in-frame rearrangements with V and J assigned. These tables miss some clones; where compared with another copy, unresolved V genes account for less than half of the shortfall, and the remainder is unexplained. V, J and clone size derive from that table, while D and trimming were established from the DNA sequence. This sample lists 500,000 or so clones; about 96% were detected once. The leading ten clones occupy about 0.067% of the sample.

Sequenced material: naive CD4+ T cells sorted from blood. What the cell subset or site label conveys for this sample: CD45RA+ positively selected. The TCR originated in a woman in her 30s in good health. This receptor chain uses TRBV5-1 and TRBJ2-7; the junction holds 7 bases that match TRBD1. The sequence in DNA is TGCGCCAGCAGCCAAACCGGGACAGCCTCCTACGAGCAGTACTTC. Translated, this gives CASSQTGTASYEQYF.